Shown below are 21 T cell receptor beta chains from a single sample sequenced in a study of T cells in Graves' hyperthyroidism and ophthalmopathy. Authors of the study amplified TCR beta CDR3 regions from RNA transcripts. The study used the HTBI primer set for a first-round RT-PCR of the TCR CDR3. One entry per CDR3 protein results from TCRdb running MiXCR on the multiplex PCR reads. Of approximately 420,000 distinct CDR3 sequences listed, about 15% were seen once; the top ten hold about 33%. Sequenced: blood. The receptors originated from a woman under 40 with Graves' hyperthyroidism.

V usage is TRBV5-1 and J usage is TRBJ2-7; a weak D match, TRBD1 (6 bases). The germline V gene encodes CDR1 SGHRS and CDR2 YFSETQ. The V and J ends lost 1 base and 2 bases respectively, with 10 bases between them. The length of the CDR3 is 14 residues. The CDR3 nucleotides are TGCGCCAGCAGCTTGACAGGGACGACCTACGAGCAGTACTTC. Protein product: CASSLTGTTYEQYF.

This clonotype was seen many times. The chain employs TRBV6-1 and TRBJ1-1, with D uncertain. V was cut by 5 bases and J by 5 bases, with 6 bases left in between. CDR3 length: 11 amino acids. Per germline, CDR1 MNHNS and CDR2 SASEGT. As DNA, the CDR3 is TGTGCCAGCAGTAGGTGGACTGAAGCTTTCTTT. Encoded protein: CASSRWTEAFF.

The chain is built from TRBV29-1 and TRBJ1-5, with TRBD1 matching over 9 bases. V dropped 4 bases and J dropped 5; count of bases not matched to a gene: 3. This CDR3 is built from 13 residues. Looked up from germline, CDR1 is SQVTM and CDR2 is ANQGSEA. The CDR3 is CSVVWTGDQPQHF. Here the CDR3 DNA reads TGCAGCGTTGTTTGGACAGGGGATCAGCCCCAGCATTTT.

This chain uses TRBV25-1 with TRBJ1-2, with D unresolved. The length of the CDR3 is 11 residues. Germline values: CDR1 MGHDK, CDR2 SYGVNS. V shed 1 base and J shed 8 bases, with 5 bases lying between them. The CDR3 DNA is TGTGCCAGCAGTGAATTTCGGGGCTACACCTTC. Translation: CASSEFRGYTF.

At least ten counts were recorded for this clonotype. J is TRBJ1-1 and V is TRBV3-1; D gene unclear. Germline CDR1 reads LGHDT; CDR2 reads YNNKEL (reference sequence). The CDR3 is made up of 14 amino acids. Deletions cut 3 bases from V and 0 bases from J, with 8 bases between. The chain's CDR3 is CASSHGQMNTEAFF. CDR3 DNA: TGTGCCAGCAGCCACGGTCAAATGAACACTGAAGCTTTCTTT.

This clonotype was counted only a few times. Because it lacks the conserved phenylalanine or tryptophan at the end, this CDR3 is likely a read error. The rearrangement uses TRBV10-3 and TRBJ2-1; D might be TRBD1 (5 bases). This CDR3 region has 14 residues. V gave up 3 bases and J gave up 2 bases, with 8 bases separating them. The V gene's germline CDR1 is ENHRY and CDR2 SYGVKD. CDR3 DNA sequence: TGTGCCATCAGTGAACCGGACACCTACAATGAGCAGTTCCTC. Residues: CAISEPDTYNEQFL.

This clonotype was detected many times. The genes are TRBV3-1 and TRBJ2-1; the D is unclear. Trimming pared 5 bases from V and 4 bases from J, leaving 3 bases between. This CDR3 comprises 11 residues. Germline V gene data show CDR1 as LGHDT and CDR2 as YNNKEL (reference sequence). The CDR3 coding sequence is TGTGCCAGCAGCAATTACAATGAGCAGTTCTTC. As protein: CASSNYNEQFF.

V gene TRBV28 combines with J gene TRBJ2-7; 12 bases agree with TRBD1. Germline-derived CDR1 and CDR2 are MDHEN and SYDVKM. V dropped 4 bases and J dropped 9; count of bases not matched to a gene: 10. This CDR3 has 15 residues. The CDR3 loop reads CASSSPGQGARWQYF. The CDR3 DNA reads as TGTGCCAGCAGTTCGCCGGGACAGGGGGCGCGTTGGCAGTACTTC.

The genes are TRBV20-1 and TRBJ2-7; 11 bases match TRBD2. The germline gives CDR1 DFQATT, CDR2 SNEGSKA (reference sequence). This CDR3 is 15 amino acids long. With 5 bases clipped from V and 3 bases from J, the junction kept 9 bases outside the gene matches. The CDR3 loop is CSAYLGTSGFYEQYF. CDR3 sequence (DNA): TGCAGTGCTTACCTAGGGACTAGCGGATTCTACGAGCAGTACTTC.

Of note for this clonotype: An end of the junction differs from the germline gene, which may be a read error. V usage is TRBV9 and J usage is TRBJ2-2, with 11 bases lining up with TRBD2. Germline loops: CDR1 SGDLS, CDR2 YYNGEE. CDR3 length: 17 residues. CDR3 in DNA: TGTGCCGGCAGCGTAGGAGACGGACTAGCGGGCACCGGGGAGCTGTTTTTT. Translated: CAGSVGDGLAGTGELFF.

This rearrangement joins TRBV20-1 to TRBJ2-7, with TRBD2 matching over 11 bases. The CDR3 spans 14 residues. The ends lost 5 bases at V and 6 bases at J; junction bases unmatched: 9. Germline assignment: CDR1 DFQATT and CDR2 SNEGSKA (reference sequence). DNA for the CDR3: TGCAGTGCTGCGCGAGGCCTAGCGGGAGGCGAGCAGTACTTC. Encoded protein: CSAARGLAGGEQYF.

The table lists this clonotype with a few counts. V usage is TRBV3-1 and J usage is TRBJ2-5; TRBD1 aligns across 9 bases. J gave up 4 bases and V 4 bases, and 4 bases lay outside the gene matches. Per the germline V gene, CDR1 is LGHDT and CDR2 is YNNKEL (reference sequence). The CDR3 consists of 14 residues. This CDR3 reads CASSPGQGSETQYF. For the CDR3, the DNA is TGTGCCAGCAGCCCGGGACAGGGATCAGAGACCCAGTACTTC.

This clonotype was counted between two and nine times. This chain joins TRBV30 and TRBJ2-5; possibly TRBD1 for D (6 bases). Trimming cost V 2 bases and J 4 bases, with 14 bases left between them. The CDR3 totals 14 residues. Germline CDR1 and CDR2: GTSNPN and SVGIG (reference sequence). The CDR3 region is CAWSLRGSRETQYF. DNA of the CDR3: TGTGCCTGGAGTTTGAGGGGGTCAAGAGAGACCCAGTACTTC.

This clonotype was observed many times. The V and J genes are TRBV6-1 and TRBJ1-2; D remains unclear. V lost 3 bases, J lost 4 bases, and 6 bases lay in between. The V gene's germline CDR1 is MNHNS and CDR2 SASEGT. CDR3 length equals 12 residues. CDR3 region: CASSDSPYGYTF. As DNA, the CDR3 is TGTGCCAGCAGTGACAGCCCCTATGGCTACACCTTC.

This clonotype has just a few counts. This may come from a read error, since a much larger clone is one base off. The V gene is TRBV11-2, the J gene TRBJ2-7; D ambiguous. The CDR3 is made up of 14 amino acids. Per germline, CDR1 SGHAT and CDR2 FQNNGV. CDR3 coding DNA: TGTACCAGCAGCTTCGGCGGTAGCTCCTACGAGCAGTACTTC. It yields the protein CTSSFGGSSYEQYF.

At least ten counts were recorded for this clonotype. This chain links TRBV5-1 with TRBJ1-5; possibly TRBD1 for D (6 bases). The length of the CDR3 is 15 residues. V was clipped by 2 bases and J by 1 base, with 10 bases between them. Germline-derived CDR1 and CDR2 are SGHRS and YFSETQ. Written as DNA, the CDR3 is TGCGCCAGCAGCTTTTGGGGGGGCAGCAATCAGCCCCAGCATTTT. Protein product: CASSFWGGSNQPQHF.

This clonotype has only one observation. One end of the junction is discordant with germline, which a read error may explain. The chain couples TRBV6-2 or TRBV6-3 to TRBJ2-1; TRBD2 agrees at 7 bases. CDR1 MNHEY and CDR2 SVGEGT come from the germline V gene. CDR3 length: 16 amino acids. The CDR3 sequence is CAGSESGIERDNEQFF. DNA of the CDR3: TGTGCCGGCAGCGAAAGCGGGATTGAAAGGGACAATGAGCAGTTCTTC.

This clonotype was counted ten times or more. This rearrangement joins TRBV30 to TRBJ1-5; 8 positions agree with TRBD1. The CDR3 totals 14 residues. The ends lost 1 base at V and 2 bases at J; junction bases unmatched: 1. Germline values: CDR1 GTSNPN, CDR2 SVGIG (reference sequence). The CDR3 here is CAWSATGGNQPQHF. The CDR3, as DNA: TGTGCCTGGAGTGCGACAGGGGGCAATCAGCCCCAGCATTTT.

The chain recombines TRBV4-1 with TRBJ1-2; D may be TRBD1 (6 bases). Per germline, CDR1 MGHRA and CDR2 YSYEKL. The CDR3 is made up of 14 amino acids. Trimming removed 4 bases from V and 8 bases from J, with 17 bases in between. The CDR3 coding sequence is TGCGCCAGCAGCCTAGAGAGGGGGTCGGGCGGCTACACCTTC. Protein: CASSLERGSGGYTF.

This clonotype was seen ten or more times. The chain couples TRBV20-1 to TRBJ2-1, with unresolved D. Germline V lookup: CDR1 DFQATT, CDR2 SNEGSKA (reference sequence). The CDR3 runs to 12 residues. V was cut by 2 bases and J by 4 bases, with 6 bases left in between. The CDR3 here is CSARPRYNEQFF. The CDR3 bases are TGCAGTGCTAGACCTAGGTACAATGAGCAGTTCTTC.

This clonotype appeared many times. The chain links TRBV24-1 to TRBJ2-1, with 10 nucleotides matching TRBD2. With V trimmed by 2 bases and J by 9 bases, 18 bases remained unmatched. Germline assignment: CDR1 KGHDR and CDR2 SFDVKD. CDR3 length: 19 residues. CDR3 in amino acids: CATSDSPTGLTSGQPEQFF. The CDR3 coding sequence is TGTGCCACCAGTGATTCCCCGACAGGGCTGACTAGCGGGCAGCCTGAGCAGTTCTTC.